A selection of T cell receptor beta chains follows, all from one sample in a study of blood T cell repertoires in COVID-19. Measured with immunoSEQ multiplex PCR; TCRdb has only the in-frame clones, and not every one. The table includes about 100,000 clones, 84% detected once. Sequences were obtained from peripheral blood. Receptor source: a man between 65 and 85 years old with active or convalescent COVID-19. The CDR3 runs from the conserved cysteine through the conserved F or W. The size field is filled for only some rows; it gives once, few, many or a size class.

abundance	v_gene	j_gene	CDR3aa
-	TRBV20-1	TRBJ2-5	CSAAQETQYF
-	TRBV29-1	TRBJ2-1	CSVEGGTSGYNEQFF
-	TRBV6-2/TRBV6-3	TRBJ2-5	CASSPLLGHGYQETQYF
-	TRBV9	TRBJ2-3	CASSVLAGALTSTDTQYF
-	TRBV30	TRBJ1-4	CAWKNPGGEKLFF
-	TRBV7-9	TRBJ2-5	CASSLEGGNQETQYF
-	TRBV30	TRBJ1-1	CAWSRLASTEAFF
-	TRBV3-1/TRBV3-2	TRBJ2-5	CASSQGLAGGQETQYF
-	TRBV7-2	TRBJ2-1	CASSLTNYNEQFF
-	TRBV27	TRBJ2-2	CASSLYLQDTGELFF
-	TRBV28	TRBJ2-7	CASSFSGGDEQYF
-	TRBV7-6	TRBJ2-3	CASSLDVGGGPRTDTQYF
-	TRBV5-1	TRBJ2-1	CASSLTFLQGGINEQFF
-	TRBV30	TRBJ2-1	CAWGGQGNNEQFF
-	TRBV19	TRBJ2-1	CASSIEGSAYNEQFF
-	TRBV24-1	TRBJ1-5	CATAGTESNQPQHF
once	TRBV9	TRBJ2-5	CASSAGQLGTVETQYF
-	TRBV6-5	TRBJ2-5	CASRAMGTQYF
-	TRBV6-5	TRBJ2-7	CASSLAEGEQYF
-	TRBV11-2	TRBJ2-5	CASSLTTSQETQYF
-	TRBV23-1	TRBJ2-1	CASSQSTGGSYNEQFF
-	TRBV27	TRBJ2-2	CASSLYRGPTGELFF
-	TRBV25-1	TRBJ2-1	CASTRTSGGENEQFF
-	TRBV3-1/TRBV3-2	TRBJ2-2	CASSLGWRSDDGELFF
-	TRBV5-1	TRBJ1-2	CASGDVDYGYTF
-	TRBV24-1	TRBJ1-5	CATITVYIGNQPQHF
once	TRBV2	TRBJ1-6	CASSGKGVPYNSPLHF
-	TRBV7-8	TRBJ1-4	CASSSQGAVEKLFF
-	TRBV29-1	TRBJ1-4	CSGRGQGNEKLFF
-	TRBV2	TRBJ1-1	CASRPTGSNTEAFF
-	TRBV10-1	TRBJ2-2	CASSPTSPQTTGELFF
-	TRBV18	TRBJ1-1	CASSATGGFVNTEAFF
medium-sized	TRBV5-1	TRBJ2-7	CASSLVSGVHEQYF
-	TRBV9	TRBJ2-5	CASSVGLTETQYF
-	TRBV6-2/TRBV6-3	TRBJ1-5	CASSPGQGVYQPQHF
-	TRBV2	TRBJ1-4	CASSEQGYNEKLFF
-	TRBV7-2	TRBJ1-2	CASSLAMGQDVGYTF
-	TRBV4-1	TRBJ2-3	CASSQDPLAGSLTRTDTQYF
few	TRBV18	TRBJ1-2	CASSDATARNYGYTF
-	TRBV28	TRBJ1-5	CASRGGNQPQHF
-	TRBV10-2	TRBJ1-1	CASSEFGGGVTEAFF
-	TRBV6-5	TRBJ2-1	CASSYYGTSGGREQFF
-	TRBV7-8	TRBJ1-4	CASSARGGANPNEKLFF